This TCR beta chain is drawn from a study of shared clonotypes between healthy human individuals. Broader study findings: A limitation of the genetic and exposure-history diversity represented arose from few donors. In this cohort, only blood was sampled, and tissue repertoires likely differ. All-four-donor shared clonotypes had higher generation probabilities than non-shared clonotypes did.

A remark on this clone: Its antigen is unknown.

Assay: immunoSEQ multiplex PCR; the TCRdb copy retains only in-frame clones and omits some. The data show some 1,100,000 clones, with approximately 78% seen just once and about 0.52% held by the top ten. The germline V gene encodes CDR1 ENHRY and CDR2 SYGVKD. V lost 6 bases, J lost 7 bases, and 13 bases lay in between. The CDR3 length is 12 residues. Sequenced sample: memory CD4+ T cells from PBMCs. The sample's subset: CD45RA-negative fraction. The chain employs TRBV10-3 and TRBJ2-7; tentative D call: TRBD1 (7 bases). The receptor's source is a young man in good health. Some clones in this sample may be carry-over from other donors' samples. The CDR3 loop is CAISQQGREQYF. CDR3 nucleotides: TGTGCCATCAGCCAACAGGGGAGGGAGCAGTACTTC.